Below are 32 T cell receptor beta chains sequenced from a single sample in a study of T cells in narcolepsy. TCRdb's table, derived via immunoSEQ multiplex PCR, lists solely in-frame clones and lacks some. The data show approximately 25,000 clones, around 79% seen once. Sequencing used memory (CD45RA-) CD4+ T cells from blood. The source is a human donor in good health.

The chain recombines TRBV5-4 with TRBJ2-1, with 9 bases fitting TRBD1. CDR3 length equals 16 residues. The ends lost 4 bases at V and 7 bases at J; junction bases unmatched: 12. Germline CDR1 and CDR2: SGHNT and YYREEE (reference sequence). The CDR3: CASSRGVDRGRNEQFF. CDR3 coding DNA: TGTGCCAGCAGCCGGGGGGTGGACAGGGGACGGAATGAGCAGTTCTTC. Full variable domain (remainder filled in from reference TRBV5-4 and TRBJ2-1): ETGVTQSPTHLIKTRGQQVTLRCSSQSGHNTVSWYQQALGQGPQFIFQYYREEENGRGNFPPRFSGLQFPNYSSELNVNALELDDSALYLCASSRGVDRGRNEQFFGPGTRLTVL.

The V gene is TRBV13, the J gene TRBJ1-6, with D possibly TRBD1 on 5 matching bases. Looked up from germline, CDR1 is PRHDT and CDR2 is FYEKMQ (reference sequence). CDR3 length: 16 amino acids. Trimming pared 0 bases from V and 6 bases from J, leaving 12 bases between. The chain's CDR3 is CASSLGKGRSNSPLHF. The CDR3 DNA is TGTGCCAGCAGCTTAGGAAAGGGGCGGTCTAATTCACCCCTCCACTTT. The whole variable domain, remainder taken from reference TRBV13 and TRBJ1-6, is AAGVIQSPRHLIKEKRETATLKCYPIPRHDTVYWYQQGPGQDPQFLISFYEKMQSDKGSIPDRFSAQQFSDYHSELNMSSLELGDSALYFCASSLGKGRSNSPLHFGNGTRLTVT.

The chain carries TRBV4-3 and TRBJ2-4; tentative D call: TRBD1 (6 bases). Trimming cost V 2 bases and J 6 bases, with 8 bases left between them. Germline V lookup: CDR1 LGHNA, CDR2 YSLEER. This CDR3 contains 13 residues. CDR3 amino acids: CASSQRGGNIQYF. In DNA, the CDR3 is TGCGCCAGCAGCCAACGAGGGGGAAACATTCAGTACTTC.

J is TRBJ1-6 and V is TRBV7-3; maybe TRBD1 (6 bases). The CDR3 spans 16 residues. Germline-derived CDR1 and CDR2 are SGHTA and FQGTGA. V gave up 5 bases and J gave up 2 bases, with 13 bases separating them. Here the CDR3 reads CASSLAPGAYNSPLHF. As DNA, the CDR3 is TGTGCCAGCAGCCTCGCCCCAGGGGCCTATAATTCACCCCTCCACTTT.

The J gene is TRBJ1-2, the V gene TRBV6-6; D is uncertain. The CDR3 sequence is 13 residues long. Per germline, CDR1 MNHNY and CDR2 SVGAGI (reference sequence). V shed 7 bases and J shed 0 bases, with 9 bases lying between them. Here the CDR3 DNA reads TGTGCCAGCAAAGAAACAGCTAACTATGGCTACACCTTC. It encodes CASKETANYGYTF.

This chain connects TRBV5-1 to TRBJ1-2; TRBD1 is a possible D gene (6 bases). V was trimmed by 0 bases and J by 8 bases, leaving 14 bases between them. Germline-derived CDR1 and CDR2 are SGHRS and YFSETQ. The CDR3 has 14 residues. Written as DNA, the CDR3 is TGCGCCAGCAGCTTGGTGGCACAGGGTGAAGGCTACACCTTC. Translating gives CASSLVAQGEGYTF.

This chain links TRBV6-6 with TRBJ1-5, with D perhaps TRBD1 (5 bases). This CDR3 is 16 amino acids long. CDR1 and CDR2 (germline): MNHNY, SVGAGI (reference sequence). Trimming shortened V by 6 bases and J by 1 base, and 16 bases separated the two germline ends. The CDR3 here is CASSPPGRRSNQPQHF. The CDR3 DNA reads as TGTGCCAGCAGCCCTCCGGGACGCAGGAGCAATCAGCCCCAGCATTTT.

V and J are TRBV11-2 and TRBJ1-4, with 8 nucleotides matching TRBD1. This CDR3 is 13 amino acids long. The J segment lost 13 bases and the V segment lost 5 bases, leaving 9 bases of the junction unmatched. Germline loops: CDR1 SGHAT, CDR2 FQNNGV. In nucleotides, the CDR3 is TGTGCCAGCAGCCATTCGGACAGGGTACGACTGTTTTTT. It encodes CASSHSDRVRLFF.

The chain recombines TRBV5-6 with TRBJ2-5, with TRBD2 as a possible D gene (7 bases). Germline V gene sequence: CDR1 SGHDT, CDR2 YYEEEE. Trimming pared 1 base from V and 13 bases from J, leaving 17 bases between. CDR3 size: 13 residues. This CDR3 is CASSLWGGQRGYF. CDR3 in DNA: TGTGCCAGCAGCTTGTGGGGGGGCCAGCGAGGGTACTTC.

CDR3 sequence reads: CASSPGTDLTDTQYF. The CDR3 coding sequence is TGTGCCAGCAGTCCCGGGACAGACCTCACAGATACGCAGTATTTT. The genes are TRBV2 and TRBJ2-3; 7 bases align to TRBD1. Germline CDR1 and CDR2: SNHLY and FYNNEI. Trimming removed 5 bases from V and 2 bases from J; junction bases left unmatched: 7. CDR3 length: 15 amino acids.

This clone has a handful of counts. The DNA for the CDR3 is TGTGCCAGCAGCTTAGAAATAGACTCCGTGGGCTACACCTTC. This gives the protein CASSLEIDSVGYTF. The chain has TRBV7-9 and TRBJ1-2, with D unclear. Germline CDR1 SEHNR, CDR2 FQNEAQ (reference sequence). This CDR3 is 14 amino acids long. V was clipped by 1 base and J by 8 bases, with 14 bases between them.

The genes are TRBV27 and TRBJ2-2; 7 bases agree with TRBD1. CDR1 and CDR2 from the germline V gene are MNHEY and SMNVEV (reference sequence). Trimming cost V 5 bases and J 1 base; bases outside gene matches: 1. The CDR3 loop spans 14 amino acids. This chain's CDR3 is CASSGTVNTGELFF. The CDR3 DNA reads TGTGCCAGCAGTGGGACAGTGAACACCGGGGAGCTGTTTTTT.

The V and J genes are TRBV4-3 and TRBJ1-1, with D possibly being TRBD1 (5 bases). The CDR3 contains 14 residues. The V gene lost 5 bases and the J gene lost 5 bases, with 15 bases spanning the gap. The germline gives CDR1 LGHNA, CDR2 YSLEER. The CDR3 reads CASSSRDRRTEAFF. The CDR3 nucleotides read TGCGCCAGCAGCAGCAGGGATCGGCGGACTGAAGCTTTCTTT.

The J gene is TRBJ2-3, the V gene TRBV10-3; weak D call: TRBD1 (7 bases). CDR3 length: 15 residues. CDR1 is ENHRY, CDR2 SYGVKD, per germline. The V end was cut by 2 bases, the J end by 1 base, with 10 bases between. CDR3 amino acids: CAISEAGQRTDTQYF. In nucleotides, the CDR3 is TGTGCCATCAGTGAGGCGGGACAGCGCACAGATACGCAGTATTTT.

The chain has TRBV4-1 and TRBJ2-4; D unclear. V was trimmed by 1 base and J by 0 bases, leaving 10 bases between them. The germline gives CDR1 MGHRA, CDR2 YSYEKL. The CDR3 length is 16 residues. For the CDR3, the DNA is TGCGCCAGCAGCCAAGCGGTTTGGGCAGCCAAAAACATTCAGTACTTC. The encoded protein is CASSQAVWAAKNIQYF.

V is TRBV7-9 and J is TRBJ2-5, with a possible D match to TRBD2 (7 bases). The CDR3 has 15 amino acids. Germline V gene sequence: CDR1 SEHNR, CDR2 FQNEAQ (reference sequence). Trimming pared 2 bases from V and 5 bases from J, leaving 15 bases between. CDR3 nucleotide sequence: TGTGCCAGCAGCTTAAGTCGGGGGGCCGGGGAGACCCAGTACTTC. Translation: CASSLSRGAGETQYF.

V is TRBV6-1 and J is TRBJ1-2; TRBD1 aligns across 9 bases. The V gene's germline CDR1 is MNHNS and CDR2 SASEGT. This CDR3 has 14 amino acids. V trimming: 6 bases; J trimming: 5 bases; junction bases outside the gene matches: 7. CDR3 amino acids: CASSLQGAFYGYTF. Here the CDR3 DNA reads TGTGCCAGCAGCTTACAGGGGGCTTTTTATGGCTACACCTTC.

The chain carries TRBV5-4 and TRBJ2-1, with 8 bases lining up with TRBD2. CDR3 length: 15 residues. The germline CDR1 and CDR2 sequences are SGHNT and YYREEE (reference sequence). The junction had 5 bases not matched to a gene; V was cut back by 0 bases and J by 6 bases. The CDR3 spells CASSLDGGGFNEQFF. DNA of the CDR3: TGTGCCAGCAGCTTGGACGGCGGGGGGTTCAATGAGCAGTTCTTC.

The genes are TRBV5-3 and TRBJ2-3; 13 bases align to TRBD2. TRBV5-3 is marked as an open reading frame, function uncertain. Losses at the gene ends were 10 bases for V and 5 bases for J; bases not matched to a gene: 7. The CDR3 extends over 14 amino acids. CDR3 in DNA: TGTGCCGGGGGACTAGCGGGATCGGAAGATACGCAGTATTTT. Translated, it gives CAGGLAGSEDTQYF.

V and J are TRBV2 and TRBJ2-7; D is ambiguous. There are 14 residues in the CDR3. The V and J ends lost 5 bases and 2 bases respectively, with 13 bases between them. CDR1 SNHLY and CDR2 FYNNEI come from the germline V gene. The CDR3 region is CASSPRTVTYEQYF. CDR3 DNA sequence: TGTGCCAGCAGTCCCCGGACGGTTACCTACGAGCAGTACTTC. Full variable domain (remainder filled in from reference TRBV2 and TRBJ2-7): EPEVTQTPSHQVTQMGQEVILRCVPISNHLYFYWYRQILGQKVEFLVSFYNNEISEKSEIFDDQFSVERPDGSNFTLKIRSTKLEDSAMYFCASSPRTVTYEQYFGPGTRLTVT.

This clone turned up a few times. The CDR3 protein is CAIRGTENEQYF. CDR3 bases: TGTGCCATCAGAGGGACAGAGAACGAGCAGTACTTC. This rearrangement joins TRBV10-3 to TRBJ2-7; 7 bases line up with TRBD1. The CDR3 extends over 12 amino acids. J gave up 5 bases and V 6 bases, and 4 bases lay outside the gene matches. Per germline, CDR1 ENHRY and CDR2 SYGVKD.

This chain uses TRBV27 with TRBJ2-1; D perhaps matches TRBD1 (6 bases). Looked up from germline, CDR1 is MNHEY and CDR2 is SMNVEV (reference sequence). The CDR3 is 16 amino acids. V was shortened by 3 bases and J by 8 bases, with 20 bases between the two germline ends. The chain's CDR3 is CASSLRQGLSSYEQFF. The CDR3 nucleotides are TGTGCCAGCAGTTTGCGTCAGGGGTTGTCGTCTTATGAGCAGTTCTTC.

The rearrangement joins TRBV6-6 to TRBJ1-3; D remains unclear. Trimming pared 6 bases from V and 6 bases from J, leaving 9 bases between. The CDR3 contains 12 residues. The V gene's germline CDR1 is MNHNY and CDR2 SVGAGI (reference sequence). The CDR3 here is CASSKTENTIYF. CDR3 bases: TGTGCCAGCAGCAAGACCGAAAACACCATATATTTT.

The CDR3 loop reads CASSRLAGGNTGELFF. In nucleotides, the CDR3 is TGTGCCAGCAGCCGACTAGCGGGGGGTAACACCGGGGAGCTGTTTTTT. The chain links TRBV5-4 to TRBJ2-2; 13 bases line up with TRBD2. In germline, CDR1 is SGHNT, CDR2 YYREEE (reference sequence). CDR3 size: 16 residues. V gave up 4 bases and J gave up 2 bases; unmatched junction bases: 2.

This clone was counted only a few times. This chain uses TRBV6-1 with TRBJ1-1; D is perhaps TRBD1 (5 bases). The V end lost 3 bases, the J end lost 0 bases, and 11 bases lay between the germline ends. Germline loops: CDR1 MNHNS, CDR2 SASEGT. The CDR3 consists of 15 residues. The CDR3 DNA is TGTGCCAGCAGTGAGAGGGGCAGGGTGAACACTGAAGCTTTCTTT. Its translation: CASSERGRVNTEAFF.

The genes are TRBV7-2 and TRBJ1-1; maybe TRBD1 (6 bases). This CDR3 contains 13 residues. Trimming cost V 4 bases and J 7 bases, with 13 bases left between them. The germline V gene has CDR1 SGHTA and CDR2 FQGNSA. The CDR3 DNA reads TGTGCCAGCAGCTCGAGGGGGGGATTTGAAGCTTTCTTT. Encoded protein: CASSSRGGFEAFF. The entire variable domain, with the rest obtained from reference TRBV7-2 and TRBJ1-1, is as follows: GAGVSQSPSNKVTEKGKDVELRCDPISGHTALYWYRQSLGQGLEFLIYFQGNSAPDKSGLPSDRFSAERTGGSVSTLTIQRTQQEDSAVYLCASSSRGGFEAFFGQGTRLTVV.

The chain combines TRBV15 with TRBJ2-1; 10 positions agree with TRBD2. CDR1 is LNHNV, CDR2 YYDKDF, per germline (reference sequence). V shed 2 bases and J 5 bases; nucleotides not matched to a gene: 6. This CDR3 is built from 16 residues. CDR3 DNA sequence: TGTGCCACCAGCAGAACGTTAGCGGGGGGACACAATGAGCAGTTCTTC. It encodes CATSRTLAGGHNEQFF.

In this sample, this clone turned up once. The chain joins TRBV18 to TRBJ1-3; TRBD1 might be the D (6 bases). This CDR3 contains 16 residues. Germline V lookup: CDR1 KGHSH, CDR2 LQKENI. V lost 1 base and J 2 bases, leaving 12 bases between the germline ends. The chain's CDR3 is CASSPLRGPTGNTIYF. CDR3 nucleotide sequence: TGTGCCAGCTCACCACTTCGGGGGCCGACTGGAAACACCATATATTTT.

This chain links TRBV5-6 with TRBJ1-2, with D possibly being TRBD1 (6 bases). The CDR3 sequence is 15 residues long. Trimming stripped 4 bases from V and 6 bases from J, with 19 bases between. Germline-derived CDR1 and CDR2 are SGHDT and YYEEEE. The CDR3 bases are TGTGCCAGCAGCGACCAGGGGCTCTTAGTGGATGGCTACACCTTC. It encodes CASSDQGLLVDGYTF.

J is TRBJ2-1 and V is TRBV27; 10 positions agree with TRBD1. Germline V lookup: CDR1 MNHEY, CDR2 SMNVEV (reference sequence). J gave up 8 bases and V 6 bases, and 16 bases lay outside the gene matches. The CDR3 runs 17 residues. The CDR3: CASRLGQGVMKMDEQFF. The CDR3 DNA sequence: TGTGCCAGCAGGCTCGGACAGGGGGTAATGAAAATGGATGAGCAGTTCTTC.

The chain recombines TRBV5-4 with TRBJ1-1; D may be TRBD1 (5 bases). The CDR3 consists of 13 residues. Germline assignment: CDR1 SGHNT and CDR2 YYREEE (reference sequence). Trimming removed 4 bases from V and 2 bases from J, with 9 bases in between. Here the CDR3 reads CASSKTVNTEAFF. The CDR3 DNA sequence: TGTGCCAGCAGCAAGACAGTCAACACTGAAGCTTTCTTT. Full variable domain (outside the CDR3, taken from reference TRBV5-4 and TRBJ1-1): ETGVTQSPTHLIKTRGQQVTLRCSSQSGHNTVSWYQQALGQGPQFIFQYYREEENGRGNFPPRFSGLQFPNYSSELNVNALELDDSALYLCASSKTVNTEAFFGQGTRLTVV.

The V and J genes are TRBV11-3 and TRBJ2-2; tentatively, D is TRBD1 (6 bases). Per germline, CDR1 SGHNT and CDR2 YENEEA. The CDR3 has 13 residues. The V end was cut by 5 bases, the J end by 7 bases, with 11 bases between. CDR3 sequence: CASSVTGNGELFF. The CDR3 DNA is TGTGCCAGCAGCGTCACAGGGAACGGGGAGCTGTTTTTT.